The T cell receptor beta chain described here comes from a study of cytomegalovirus exposure and HLA in healthy donors. It was with 60 Vbeta and 13 Jbeta primers that the PCR ran. TCRdb's table, derived via immunoSEQ multiplex PCR, lists solely in-frame clones and lacks some. The sample yields about 150,000 clones, approximately 65% seen once. Donors were ostensibly healthy at sampling, although undocumented immune exposures were probable. The CDR3 has 15 residues. Germline CDR1 and CDR2: SGHRS and YFSETQ. V was trimmed by 2 bases and J by 7 bases, leaving 13 bases between them. Remarks on this clone: Antigen specificity is unknown.

Study-level points and caveats: With later analysis, a missense DCLRE1C variant became linked to TCR beta V- and J-gene trimming.

The source is a woman aged 60-75 years in good health and CMV-seronegative. Sequenced sample: PBMCs. The rearrangement uses TRBV5-1 and TRBJ1-6; perhaps TRBD1 as D (5 bases). The CDR3 DNA is TGCGCCAGCAGCTTTTCCGGGACTACCAATTCACCCCTCCACTTT. Its translation: CASSFSGTTNSPLHF.